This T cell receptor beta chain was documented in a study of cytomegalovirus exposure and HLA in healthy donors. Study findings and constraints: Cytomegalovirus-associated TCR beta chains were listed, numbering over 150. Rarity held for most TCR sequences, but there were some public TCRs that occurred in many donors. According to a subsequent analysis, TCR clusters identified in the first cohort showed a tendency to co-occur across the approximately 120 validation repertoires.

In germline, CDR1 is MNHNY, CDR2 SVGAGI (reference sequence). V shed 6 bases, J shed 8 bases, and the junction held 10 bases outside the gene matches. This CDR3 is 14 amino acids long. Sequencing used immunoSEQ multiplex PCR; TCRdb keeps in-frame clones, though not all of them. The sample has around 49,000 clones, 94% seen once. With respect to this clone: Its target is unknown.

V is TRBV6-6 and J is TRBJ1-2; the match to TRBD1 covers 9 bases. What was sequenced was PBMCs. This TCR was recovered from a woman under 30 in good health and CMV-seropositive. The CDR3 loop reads CASSRTGESSGYTF. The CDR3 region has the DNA TGTGCCAGCAGCAGGACAGGGGAGTCGTCAGGCTACACCTTC.